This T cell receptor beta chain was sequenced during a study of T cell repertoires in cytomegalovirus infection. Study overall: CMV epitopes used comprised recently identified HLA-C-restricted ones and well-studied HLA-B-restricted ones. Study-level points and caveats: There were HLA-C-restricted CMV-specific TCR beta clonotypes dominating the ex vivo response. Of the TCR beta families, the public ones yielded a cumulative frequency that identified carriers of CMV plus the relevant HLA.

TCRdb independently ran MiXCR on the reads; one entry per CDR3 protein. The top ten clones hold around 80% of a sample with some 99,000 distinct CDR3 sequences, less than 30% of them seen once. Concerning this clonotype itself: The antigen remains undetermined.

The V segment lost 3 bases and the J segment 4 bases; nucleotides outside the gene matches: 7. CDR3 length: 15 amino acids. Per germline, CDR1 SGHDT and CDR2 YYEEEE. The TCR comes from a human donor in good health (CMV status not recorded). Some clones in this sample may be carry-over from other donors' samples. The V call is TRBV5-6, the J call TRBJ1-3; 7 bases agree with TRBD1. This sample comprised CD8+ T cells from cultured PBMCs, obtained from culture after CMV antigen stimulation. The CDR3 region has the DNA TGTGCCAGCAGCTGGGAGACAGGGCAGGGAAACACCATATATTTT. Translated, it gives CASSWETGQGNTIYF.